These 22 T cell receptor beta chains share one sample of origin, sequenced in a study of identical twins. TCRdb called the 5' RACE reads again in MiXCR, with one record for every CDR3 protein. This sample carries about 340,000 distinct CDR3 sequences, 9% to 15% of them seen once, and the ten largest clones take approximately 7.5%. Separately, the same data were catalogued under a study of yellow fever vaccine responses in identical twins.

Specimen: CD8+ T cells sorted from blood. The receptors were gathered from a woman aged 18-29 years in good health.

This clonotype has a handful of counts. The chain has TRBV20-1 and TRBJ2-7; D not resolved. This CDR3 contains 14 residues. Trimming shortened V by 5 bases and J by 2 bases, and 16 bases separated the two germline ends. Germline CDR1 DFQATT, CDR2 SNEGSKA (reference sequence). As DNA, the CDR3 is TGCAGTGCTTCCTCTCGGTGGCGGACCTACGAGCAGTACGTC. It codes for CSASSRWRTYEQYV.

This clonotype was counted at least ten times. The genes are TRBV20-1 and TRBJ2-5, with 8 bases identical to TRBD2. This CDR3 contains 19 residues. Germline V gene sequence: CDR1 DFQATT, CDR2 SNEGSKA (reference sequence). Trimming took 0 bases from V and 4 from J; bases not matched to a gene: 19. CDR3 in DNA: TGCAGTGCTAGAGATTGGGAACGAGCGGGAGAGAGAGGTGGAGAGACCCAGTACTTC. Translated, it gives CSARDWERAGERGGETQYF.

The genes are TRBV13 and TRBJ2-5, with D perhaps assigned TRBD1 or TRBD2 (5 bases each). There are 15 residues in the CDR3. The germline V gene has CDR1 PRHDT and CDR2 FYEKMQ (reference sequence). V shed 5 bases and J shed 5 bases, with 18 bases lying between them. CDR3 amino acids: CASSVGIGERETQYF. As DNA, the CDR3 is TGTGCCAGCAGCGTCGGGATAGGGGAGAGGGAGACCCAGTACTTC.

The chain has TRBV29-1 and TRBJ2-7, with 7 bases fitting TRBD1. Germline V gene data show CDR1 as SQVTM and CDR2 as ANQGSEA. The J segment lost 7 bases and the V segment lost 6 bases, leaving 12 bases of the junction unmatched. The CDR3 has 13 residues. The CDR3 nucleotides are TGCAGCGTACTCGAATCACAGGGGTGGGAGCAGTACTTC. Protein: CSVLESQGWEQYF.

This clonotype appeared many times. The genes are TRBV12-3 or TRBV12-4 and TRBJ2-7, with 7 positions matching TRBD2. The CDR3 sequence is 14 residues long. The trim removed 6 bases at V and 2 bases at J, leaving 7 bases unmatched. In DNA, the CDR3 is TGTGCCAGCAGCAGAGAGCGGGACGCCTACGAGCAGTACTTC. Translation: CASSRERDAYEQYF.

This clonotype was counted ten times or more. The CDR3 spells CASSLMGEYTEAFF. In DNA form, the CDR3 reads TGTGCCAGCAGTTTAATGGGGGAGTACACTGAAGCTTTCTTT. The chain is built from TRBV12-3 or TRBV12-4 and TRBJ1-1; perhaps TRBD1 as D (5 bases). V was clipped by 2 bases and J by 3 bases, with 10 bases between them. This CDR3 is 14 amino acids long.

The gene calls are TRBV7-9 and TRBJ2-3; 9 bases fit TRBD2. Trimming took 5 bases from V and 5 from J; bases not matched to a gene: 8. Looked up from germline, CDR1 is SEHNR and CDR2 is FQNEAQ (reference sequence). The CDR3 runs 15 residues. The DNA of the CDR3 is TGTGCCAGCAGCAGGCTAGCGGGACGGGGAGATACGCAGTATTTT. Amino acid sequence: CASSRLAGRGDTQYF. The variable domain in full, completed from reference TRBV7-9 and TRBJ2-3, reads DTGVSQNPRHKITKRGQNVTFRCDPISEHNRLYWYRQTLGQGPEFLTYFQNEAQLEKSRLLSDRFSAERPKGSFSTLEIQRTEQGDSAMYLCASSRLAGRGDTQYFGPGTRLTVL.

The V call is TRBV4-1, the J call TRBJ2-5; 7 bases are shared with TRBD1. V was pared by 3 bases and J by 1 base, with 2 bases of the junction left unmatched. CDR3 length: 14 residues. CDR1 and CDR2 from the germline V gene are MGHRA and YSYEKL. The CDR3 DNA reads as TGCGCCAGCAGCCATCGGACAGGCCAAGAGACCCAGTACTTC. Translation gives CASSHRTGQETQYF.

Only a few counts were recorded for this clonotype. This chain uses TRBV6-2 or TRBV6-3 with TRBJ1-6; tentative D call: TRBD1 (5 bases). V lost 5 bases, J lost 9 bases, and 20 bases lay in between. Germline values: CDR1 MNHEY, CDR2 SVGEGT. The CDR3 consists of 16 residues. CDR3 region: CASSNEQGFRISPLHF. The CDR3 coding sequence is TGTGCCAGCAGTAACGAGCAGGGCTTTAGGATTTCACCCCTCCACTTT.

In this sample, this clonotype turned up many times. The CDR3 loop reads CAISEPTGAYEQYF. The DNA of the CDR3 is TGTGCCATCAGTGAGCCGACAGGGGCCTACGAGCAGTACTTC. This chain connects TRBV10-3 to TRBJ2-7; 8 bases are a match to TRBD1. V trimming: 2 bases; J trimming: 2 bases; junction bases outside the gene matches: 2. Germline assignment: CDR1 ENHRY and CDR2 SYGVKD. This CDR3 region has 14 residues.

In its sample, this clonotype was seen a few times. V gene TRBV24-1 combines with J gene TRBJ2-7, with D possibly TRBD2 on 5 matching bases. The CDR3 sequence is 15 residues long. Germline-derived CDR1 and CDR2 are KGHDR and SFDVKD. Trimming removed 9 bases at V and 4 bases at J, with 21 bases between. CDR3 residues: CATGHRTLGTYEQYV. The CDR3 DNA reads as TGTGCCACCGGTCATCGGACTCTCGGAACATACGAGCAGTACGTC.

This clonotype has ten or more counts. The chain carries TRBV12-3 or TRBV12-4 and TRBJ1-1, with TRBD1 matching 7 bases. This CDR3 spans 11 amino acids. Unmatched junction bases numbered 5, after V lost 5 bases and J lost 11 bases. This CDR3 is CASSPTGIAFF. The CDR3 bases are TGTGCCAGCAGTCCGACAGGGATTGCTTTCTTT.

There are many counts of this clonotype. This chain links TRBV7-9 with TRBJ2-1; D is unclear. The V and J ends lost 3 bases and 6 bases respectively, with 12 bases between them. Germline loops: CDR1 SEHNR, CDR2 FQNEAQ (reference sequence). This CDR3 comprises 14 residues. This CDR3 is CASSFDGEVNEQFF. CDR3 nucleotide sequence: TGTGCCAGCAGCTTCGACGGAGAAGTCAATGAGCAGTTCTTC.

V and J are TRBV5-1 and TRBJ1-5; D call uncertain. Trimming pared 0 bases from V and 9 bases from J, leaving 10 bases between. This CDR3 has 13 amino acids. Germline V gene sequence: CDR1 SGHRS, CDR2 YFSETQ. CDR3 in DNA: TGCGCCAGCAGCTTGGCCCCGTCCTGGCCCCAGCATTTT. Amino acid sequence: CASSLAPSWPQHF.

The V and J genes are TRBV7-8 and TRBJ2-6; TRBD1 matches 7 bases. With V trimmed by 5 bases and J by 0 bases, 10 bases remained unmatched. CDR1 is SGHVS, CDR2 FQNEAQ, per germline. The CDR3 totals 18 residues. CDR3 coding DNA: TGTGCCAGCAGCAGTCTGTCGCAGGGGGTCTCTGGGGCCAACGTCCTGACTTTC. It translates to CASSSLSQGVSGANVLTF.

This clonotype was seen only a few times. J is TRBJ2-5 and V is TRBV7-8; 7 positions match TRBD2. This CDR3 spans 16 amino acids. The J segment lost 2 bases and the V segment lost 1 base, leaving 7 bases of the junction unmatched. Germline-derived CDR1 and CDR2 are SGHVS and FQNEAQ. Here the CDR3 reads CASSLVGRGIQETQYF. The CDR3 DNA reads as TGTGCCAGCAGCTTAGTGGGGCGGGGGATACAAGAGACCCAGTACTTC.

The V call is TRBV7-9, the J call TRBJ1-4, with TRBD1 identical over 10 bases. This CDR3 has 16 residues. Germline assignment: CDR1 SEHNR and CDR2 FQNEAQ (reference sequence). V trimming: 1 base; J trimming: 5 bases; junction bases outside the gene matches: 4. CDR3 residues: CASSLGGQGVNEKLFF. The CDR3 DNA follows: TGTGCCAGCAGCTTAGGAGGACAGGGGGTAAATGAAAAACTGTTTTTT.

The chain is built from TRBV15 and TRBJ2-3, with a possible D match to TRBD1 (5 bases). The CDR3 has 16 residues. The V gene's germline CDR1 is LNHNV and CDR2 YYDKDF (reference sequence). Deletions cut 3 bases from V and 1 base from J, with 14 bases between. CDR3 loop: CATSRALGEGTDTQYF. The CDR3 DNA sequence: TGTGCCACCAGCAGGGCCCTAGGGGAAGGCACAGATACGCAGTATTTT.

The table lists this clonotype with many counts. The gene calls are TRBV27 and TRBJ1-4; the D gene is possibly TRBD1 (6 bases). Trimming left V 5 bases short and J 7 bases short, with 11 bases between. Germline assignment: CDR1 MNHEY and CDR2 SMNVEV (reference sequence). This CDR3 contains 13 residues. CDR3 in DNA: TGTGCCAGCAGTCCGGGGGCCTTTGAAAAACTGTTTTTT. Its protein product is CASSPGAFEKLFF.

This clonotype was counted at least ten times. V usage is TRBV25-1 and J usage is TRBJ2-1, with D hard to call. There are 18 residues in the CDR3. V was cut by 7 bases and J by 4 bases, with 26 bases left in between. The germline V gene encodes CDR1 MGHDK and CDR2 SYGVNS. CDR3 loop: CASTALGEEHTLYNEQFF. The CDR3 coding sequence is TGTGCCAGCACCGCTTTAGGTGAGGAGCACACCCTTTACAATGAGCAGTTCTTC.

This clonotype was observed a handful of times. The chain carries TRBV20-1 and TRBJ2-1; D ambiguous. This CDR3 region has 10 residues. Germline lookup yields CDR1 DFQATT and CDR2 SNEGSKA (reference sequence). Deletions cut 4 bases from V and 3 bases from J, with 1 base between. The CDR3 sequence: CSAIYNEQFF. Here the CDR3 DNA reads TGCAGTGCTATCTACAATGAGCAGTTCTTC.

This clonotype turned up a few times. The genes are TRBV4-1 and TRBJ2-7, with 10 bases identical to TRBD2. The V segment lost 4 bases and the J segment 1 base; nucleotides outside the gene matches: 4. From germline, CDR1 is MGHRA and CDR2 YSYEKL. The CDR3 runs to 15 residues. CDR3: CASSLRTSGSYEQYF. CDR3 DNA: TGCGCCAGCAGCCTGAGGACTAGCGGATCCTACGAGCAGTACTTC.